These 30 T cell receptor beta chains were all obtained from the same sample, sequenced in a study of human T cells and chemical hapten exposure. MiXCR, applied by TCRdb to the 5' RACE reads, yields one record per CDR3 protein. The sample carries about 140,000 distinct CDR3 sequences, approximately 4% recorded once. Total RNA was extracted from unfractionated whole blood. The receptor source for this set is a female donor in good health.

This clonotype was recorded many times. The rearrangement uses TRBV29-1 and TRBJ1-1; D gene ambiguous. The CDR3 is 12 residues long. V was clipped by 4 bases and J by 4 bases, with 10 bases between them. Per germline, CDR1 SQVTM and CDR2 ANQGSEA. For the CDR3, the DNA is TGCAGCGTTGTAGGCGGTTTCACTGAAGCTTTCTTT. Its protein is CSVVGGFTEAFF.

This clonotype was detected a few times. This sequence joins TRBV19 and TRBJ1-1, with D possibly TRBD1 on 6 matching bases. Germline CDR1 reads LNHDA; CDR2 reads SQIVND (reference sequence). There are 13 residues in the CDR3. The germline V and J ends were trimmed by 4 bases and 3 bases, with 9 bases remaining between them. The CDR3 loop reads CASSNRGDTEAFF. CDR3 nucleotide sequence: TGTGCCAGTAGTAATAGGGGGGACACTGAAGCTTTCTTT.

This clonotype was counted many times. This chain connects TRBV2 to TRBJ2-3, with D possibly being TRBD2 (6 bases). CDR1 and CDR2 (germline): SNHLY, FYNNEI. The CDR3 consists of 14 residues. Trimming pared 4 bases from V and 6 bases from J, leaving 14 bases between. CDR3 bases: TGTGCCAGCAGTGGAGGGGTCGGGGGTGATACGCAGTATTTT. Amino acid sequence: CASSGGVGGDTQYF.

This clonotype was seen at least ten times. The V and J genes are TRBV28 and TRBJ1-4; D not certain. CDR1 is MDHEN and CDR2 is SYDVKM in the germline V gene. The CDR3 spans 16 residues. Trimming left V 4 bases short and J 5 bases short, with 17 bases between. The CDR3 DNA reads TGTGCCAGCAGTTCCTTACCGACGGATCGGAATGAAAAACTGTTTTTT. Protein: CASSSLPTDRNEKLFF.

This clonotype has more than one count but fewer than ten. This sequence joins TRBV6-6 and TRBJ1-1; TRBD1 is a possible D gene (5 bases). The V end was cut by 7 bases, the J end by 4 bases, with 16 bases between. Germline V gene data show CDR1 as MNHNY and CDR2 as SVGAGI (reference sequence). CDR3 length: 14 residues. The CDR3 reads CASTPRGASTEAFF. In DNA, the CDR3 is TGTGCCAGCACCCCTCGGGGCGCGTCCACTGAAGCTTTCTTT.

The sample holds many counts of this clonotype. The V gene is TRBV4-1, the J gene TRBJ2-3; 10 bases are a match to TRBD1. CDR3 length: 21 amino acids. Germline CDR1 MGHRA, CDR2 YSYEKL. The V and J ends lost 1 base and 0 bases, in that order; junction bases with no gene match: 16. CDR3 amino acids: CASSQGRVWRQGALSTDTQYF. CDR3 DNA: TGCGCCAGCAGCCAAGGGAGGGTTTGGAGACAGGGGGCCCTCAGCACAGATACGCAGTATTTT.

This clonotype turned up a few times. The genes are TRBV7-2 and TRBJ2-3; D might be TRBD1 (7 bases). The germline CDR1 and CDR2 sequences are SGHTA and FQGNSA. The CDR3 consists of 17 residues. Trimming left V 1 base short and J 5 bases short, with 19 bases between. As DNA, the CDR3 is TGTGCCAGCAGCTTAGGCTTCAGGGGGGCTGGGGTAGATACGCAGTATTTT. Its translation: CASSLGFRGAGVDTQYF.

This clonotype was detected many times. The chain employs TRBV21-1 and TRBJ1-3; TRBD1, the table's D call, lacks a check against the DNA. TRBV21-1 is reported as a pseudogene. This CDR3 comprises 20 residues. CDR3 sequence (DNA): TGTGCCAGCAGCACCACGCCGGATCCTGGCCCATTTCGGTCTGGAAACACCATATATTTT. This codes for CASSTTPDPGPFRSGNTIYF.

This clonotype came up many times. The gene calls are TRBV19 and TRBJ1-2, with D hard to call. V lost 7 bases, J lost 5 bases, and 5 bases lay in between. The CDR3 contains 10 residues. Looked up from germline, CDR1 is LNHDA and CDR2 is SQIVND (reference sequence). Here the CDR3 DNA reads TGTGCCAGTAACGGGTATGGCTACACCTTC. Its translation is CASNGYGYTF.

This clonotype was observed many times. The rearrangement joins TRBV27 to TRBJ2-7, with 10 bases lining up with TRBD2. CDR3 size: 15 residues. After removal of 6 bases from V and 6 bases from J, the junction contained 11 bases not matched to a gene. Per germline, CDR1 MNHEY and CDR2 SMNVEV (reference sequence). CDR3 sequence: CASRLQVGLASEQYF. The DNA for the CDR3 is TGTGCCAGCAGGCTCCAGGTGGGACTAGCGAGCGAGCAGTACTTC.

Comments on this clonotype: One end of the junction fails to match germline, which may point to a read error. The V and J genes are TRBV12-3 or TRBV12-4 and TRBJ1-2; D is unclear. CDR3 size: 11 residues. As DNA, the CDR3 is TGTGCCAGCAGTTGCGGCCTCAGCCCCTTCTTC. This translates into CASSCGLSPFF.

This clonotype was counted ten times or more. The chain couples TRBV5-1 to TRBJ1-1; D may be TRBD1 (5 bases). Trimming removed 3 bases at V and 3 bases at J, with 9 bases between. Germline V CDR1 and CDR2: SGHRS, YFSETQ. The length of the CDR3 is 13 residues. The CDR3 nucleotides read TGCGCCAGCAGCTGGGGACGGGACACTGAAGCTTTCTTT. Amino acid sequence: CASSWGRDTEAFF. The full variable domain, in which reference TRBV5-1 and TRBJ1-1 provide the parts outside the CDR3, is KAGVTQTPRYLIKTRGQQVTLSCSPISGHRSVSWYQQTPGQGLQFLFEYFSETQRNKGNFPGRFSGRQFSNSRSEMNVSTLELGDSALYLCASSWGRDTEAFFGQGTRLTVV.

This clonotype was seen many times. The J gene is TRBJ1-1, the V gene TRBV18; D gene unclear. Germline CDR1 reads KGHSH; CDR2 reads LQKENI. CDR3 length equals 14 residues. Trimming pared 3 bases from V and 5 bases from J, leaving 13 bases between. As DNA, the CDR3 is TGTGCCAGCTCACCCGATCGTGTGGGGACTGAAGCTTTCTTT. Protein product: CASSPDRVGTEAFF.

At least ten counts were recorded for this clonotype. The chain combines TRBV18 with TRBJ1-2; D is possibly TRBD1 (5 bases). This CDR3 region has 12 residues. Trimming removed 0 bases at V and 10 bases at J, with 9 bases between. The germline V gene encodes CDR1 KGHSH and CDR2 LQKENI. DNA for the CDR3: TGTGCCAGCTCACCACCGCAGGGAGCCTACACCTTC. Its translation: CASSPPQGAYTF.

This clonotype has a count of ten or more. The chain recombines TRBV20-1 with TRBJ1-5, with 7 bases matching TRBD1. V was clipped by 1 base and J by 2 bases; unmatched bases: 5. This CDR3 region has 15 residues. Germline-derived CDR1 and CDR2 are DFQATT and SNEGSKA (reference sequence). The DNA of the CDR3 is TGCAGTGCTAGAGGTAGGGGGCAAGGCAATCAGCCCCAGCATTTT. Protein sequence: CSARGRGQGNQPQHF.

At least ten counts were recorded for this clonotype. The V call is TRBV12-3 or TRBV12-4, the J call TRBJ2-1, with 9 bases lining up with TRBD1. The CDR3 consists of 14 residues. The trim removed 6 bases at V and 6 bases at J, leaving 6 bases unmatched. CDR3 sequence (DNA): TGTGCCAGCAGGGGGACAGGGCCCGGCAATGAGCAGTTCTTC. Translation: CASRGTGPGNEQFF.

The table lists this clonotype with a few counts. The DNA of the CDR3 is TGTGCCAGCAGCTCCCTGACAGGGGAAGAGACCCAGTACTTC. Encoded protein: CASSSLTGEETQYF. The chain employs TRBV7-6 and TRBJ2-5; TRBD1 matches at 8 bases. The CDR3 has 14 amino acids. V trimming: 4 bases; J trimming: 3 bases; junction bases outside the gene matches: 4. CDR1 is SGHVS and CDR2 is FNYEAQ in the germline V gene.

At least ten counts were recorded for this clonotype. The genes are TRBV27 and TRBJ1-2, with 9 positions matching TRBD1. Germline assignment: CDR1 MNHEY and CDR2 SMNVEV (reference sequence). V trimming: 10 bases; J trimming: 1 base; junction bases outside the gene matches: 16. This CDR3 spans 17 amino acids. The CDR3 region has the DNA TGTGCCATAAGACGATCCCGGGACAGGGATTATAACTATGGCTACACCTTC. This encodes CAIRRSRDRDYNYGYTF.

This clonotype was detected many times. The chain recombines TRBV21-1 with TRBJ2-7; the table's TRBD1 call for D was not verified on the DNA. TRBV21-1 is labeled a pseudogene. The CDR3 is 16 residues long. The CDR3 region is CASSKATLDRTYEQYF. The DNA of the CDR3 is TGTGCCAGCAGCAAAGCGACCCTGGACAGGACCTACGAGCAGTACTTC.

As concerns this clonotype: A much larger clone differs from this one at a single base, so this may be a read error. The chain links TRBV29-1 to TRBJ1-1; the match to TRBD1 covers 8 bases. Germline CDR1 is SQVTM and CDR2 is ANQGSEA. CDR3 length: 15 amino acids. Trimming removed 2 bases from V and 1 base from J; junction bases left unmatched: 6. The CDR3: CSVEQGACGNTEAFF. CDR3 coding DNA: TGCAGCGTTGAACAGGGGGCATGTGGGAACACTGAAGCTTTCTTT.

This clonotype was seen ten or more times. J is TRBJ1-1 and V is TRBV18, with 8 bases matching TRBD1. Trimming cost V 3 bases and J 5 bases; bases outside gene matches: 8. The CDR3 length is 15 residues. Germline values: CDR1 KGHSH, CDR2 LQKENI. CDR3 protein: CASSPRTGRVTEAFF. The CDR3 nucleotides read TGTGCCAGCTCACCCCGGACAGGGAGGGTTACTGAAGCTTTCTTT.

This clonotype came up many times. The CDR3 DNA reads TGTGCCAGCAGCCCAAGTCGATTGAGCGAGCAGTACTTC. It specifies CASSPSRLSEQYF. This rearrangement joins TRBV3-1 to TRBJ2-7; no clear D. This CDR3 spans 13 amino acids. CDR1 is LGHDT, CDR2 YNNKEL, per germline (reference sequence). Trimming pared 4 bases from V and 6 bases from J, leaving 13 bases between.

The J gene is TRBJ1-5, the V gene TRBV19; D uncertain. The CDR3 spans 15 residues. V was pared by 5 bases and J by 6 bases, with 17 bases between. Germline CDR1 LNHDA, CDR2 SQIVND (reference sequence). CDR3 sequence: CASSSLIGEGQPQHF. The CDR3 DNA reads TGTGCCAGTAGTTCCCTCATTGGGGAAGGTCAGCCCCAGCATTTT.

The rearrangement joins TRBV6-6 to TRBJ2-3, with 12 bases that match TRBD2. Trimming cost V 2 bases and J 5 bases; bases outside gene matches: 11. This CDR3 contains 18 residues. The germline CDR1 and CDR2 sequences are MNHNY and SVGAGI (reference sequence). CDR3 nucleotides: TGTGCCAGCAGTTACGAACTAGCGGGGGGCCGTATTGTAGATACGCAGTATTTT. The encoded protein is CASSYELAGGRIVDTQYF.

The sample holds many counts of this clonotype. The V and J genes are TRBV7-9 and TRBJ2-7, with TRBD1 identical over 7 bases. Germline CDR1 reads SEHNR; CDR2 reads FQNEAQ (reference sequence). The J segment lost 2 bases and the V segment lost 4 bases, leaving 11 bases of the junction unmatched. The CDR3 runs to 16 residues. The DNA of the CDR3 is TGTGCCAGCAGCTCTGGGGGACAGCGTCCCCCCTACGAGCAGTACTTC. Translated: CASSSGGQRPPYEQYF.

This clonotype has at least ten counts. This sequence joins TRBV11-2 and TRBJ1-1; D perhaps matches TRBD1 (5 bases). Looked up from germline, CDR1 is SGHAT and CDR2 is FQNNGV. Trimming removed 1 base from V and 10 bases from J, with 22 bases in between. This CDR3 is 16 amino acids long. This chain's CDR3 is CASSLVTGPLPRAAFF. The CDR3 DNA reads TGTGCCAGCAGCTTAGTTACAGGCCCCCTCCCGAGAGCAGCTTTCTTT.

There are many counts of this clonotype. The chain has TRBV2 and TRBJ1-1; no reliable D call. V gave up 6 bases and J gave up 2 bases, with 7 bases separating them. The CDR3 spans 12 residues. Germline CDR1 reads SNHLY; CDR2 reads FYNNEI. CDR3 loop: CASSLGNTEAFF. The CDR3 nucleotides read TGTGCCAGCAGCCTGGGTAACACTGAAGCTTTCTTT.

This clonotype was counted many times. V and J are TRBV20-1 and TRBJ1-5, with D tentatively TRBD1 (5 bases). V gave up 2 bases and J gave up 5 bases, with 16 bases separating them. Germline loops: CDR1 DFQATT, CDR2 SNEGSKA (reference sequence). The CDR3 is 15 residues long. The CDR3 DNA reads TGCAGTGCTAGATCCCTCCGGGGGGAAGATCAGCCCCAGCATTTT. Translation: CSARSLRGEDQPQHF.

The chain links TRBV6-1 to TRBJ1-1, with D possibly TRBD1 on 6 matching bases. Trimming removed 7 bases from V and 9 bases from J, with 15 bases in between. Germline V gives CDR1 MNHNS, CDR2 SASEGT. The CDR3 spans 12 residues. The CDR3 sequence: CASIFRGGQAFF. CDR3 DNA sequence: TGTGCCAGCATCTTTAGGGGGGGGCAAGCTTTCTTT.

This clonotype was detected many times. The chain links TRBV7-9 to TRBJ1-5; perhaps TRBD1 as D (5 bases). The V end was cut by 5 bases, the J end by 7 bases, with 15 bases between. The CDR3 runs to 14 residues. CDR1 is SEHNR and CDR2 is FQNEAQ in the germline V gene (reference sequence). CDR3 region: CASSHSSGHQPQHF. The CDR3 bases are TGTGCCAGCAGCCATTCTTCGGGGCACCAGCCCCAGCATTTT.